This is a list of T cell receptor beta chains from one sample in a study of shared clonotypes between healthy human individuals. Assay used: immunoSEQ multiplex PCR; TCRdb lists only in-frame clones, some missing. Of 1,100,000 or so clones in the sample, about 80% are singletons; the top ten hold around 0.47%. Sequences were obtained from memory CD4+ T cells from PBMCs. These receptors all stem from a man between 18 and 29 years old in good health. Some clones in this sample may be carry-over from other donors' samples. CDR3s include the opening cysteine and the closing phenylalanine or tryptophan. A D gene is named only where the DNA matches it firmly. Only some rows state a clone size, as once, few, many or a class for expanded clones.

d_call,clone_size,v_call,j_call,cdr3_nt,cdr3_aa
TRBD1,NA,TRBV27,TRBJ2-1,TGTGCCAGCAGTTGGACTCGGACAGGCTGGGAAAATGAGCAGTTCTTC,CASSWTRTGWENEQFF
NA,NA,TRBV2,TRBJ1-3,TGTGCCACCACGCCTCAGGGATTTGGAAACACCATATATTTT,CATTPQGFGNTIYF
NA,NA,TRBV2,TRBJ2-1,TGTGCCAGCAATACTCTAGCGTTTGAGCAGTTCTTC,CASNTLAFEQFF
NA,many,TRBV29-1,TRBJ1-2,TGCAGCGCTCAAACCCTGACAGGCTTCTATGGCTACACCTTC,CSAQTLTGFYGYTF
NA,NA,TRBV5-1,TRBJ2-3,TGCGCCAGCAGCTTGGCGGTCCAGCGCACAGATACGCAGTATTTT,CASSLAVQRTDTQYF
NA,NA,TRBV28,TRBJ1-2,TGTGCCAGCAGTTCAGCCTCACAGGTCTCTAACTATGGCTACACCTTC,CASSSASQVSNYGYTF
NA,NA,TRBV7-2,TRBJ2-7,TGTGCCAGCAGCTTAACATCCGAGCAGTACTTC,CASSLTSEQYF
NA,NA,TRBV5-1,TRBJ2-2,TGCGCCAGCAGCTTGGTTGCGTCAGGGCCCACCGGGGAGCTGTTTTTT,CASSLVASGPTGELFF
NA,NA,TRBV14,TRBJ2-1,TGTGCCAGCAGCCCTAGATTAATGGGAGAGCAGTTCTTC,CASSPRLMGEQFF
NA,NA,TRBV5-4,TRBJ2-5,TGTGCCAGCAGCGGGGGTAGCCAAGAGACCCAGTACTTC,CASSGGSQETQYF
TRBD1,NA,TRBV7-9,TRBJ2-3,TGTGCCAGCAGCTTCTGGGACAGCGATCCCACAGATACGCAGTATTTT,CASSFWDSDPTDTQYF
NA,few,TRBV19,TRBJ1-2,TGTGCCAGTAGTATAGGCCTGGGACAAAACTATGGCTACACCTTC,CASSIGLGQNYGYTF
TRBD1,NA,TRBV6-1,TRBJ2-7,TGTGCCAGCAGCCCCTGGACAGGGGGATACTACGAGCAGTACTTC,CASSPWTGGYYEQYF
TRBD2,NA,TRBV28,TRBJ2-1,TGTGCCAGCAGTCACCTAGCGGGAAACCACTACAATGAGCAGTTCTTC,CASSHLAGNHYNEQFF
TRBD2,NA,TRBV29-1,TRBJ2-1,TGCAGCGTTGGGCTAGCGGGAGGGCCACCCAAGTTCTTC,CSVGLAGGPPKFF
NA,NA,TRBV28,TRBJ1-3,TGTGCCAGCAGTACCCAACGCCCGGGACAAGCGGGAAACACCATATATTTT,CASSTQRPGQAGNTIYF
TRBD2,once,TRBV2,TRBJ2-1,TGTGCCAGCAATCCTTCCTCCGGAGCGGGAGCTTTGTATGAGCAGTTCTTC,CASNPSSGAGALYEQFF
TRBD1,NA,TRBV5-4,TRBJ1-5,TGTGCCAGCAGCCTACAGGGGCACAGTCAGCCCCAGCATTTT,CASSLQGHSQPQHF
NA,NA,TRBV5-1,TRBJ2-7,TGCGCCAGCAGCTTCTACGGAGAGGCCTACGAGCAGTACTTC,CASSFYGEAYEQYF
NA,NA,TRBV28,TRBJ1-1,TGTGCCAGCAGTTTTATCTGGGCCGAAGCTTTCTTT,CASSFIWAEAFF
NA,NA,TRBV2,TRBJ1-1,TGTGCCAGCAGTGAATACATAAAGGACGCAAAAGCTTTCTTT,CASSEYIKDAKAFF
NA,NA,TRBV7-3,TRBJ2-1,TGTGCCAGCAGCCCGTCGCGCCTCCACAATGAGCAGTTCTTC,CASSPSRLHNEQFF
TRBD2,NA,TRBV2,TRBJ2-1,TGTGCCAGCAGCTTTGGGACTAGCGGGAGAGGGGATGAGCAGTTCTTC,CASSFGTSGRGDEQFF
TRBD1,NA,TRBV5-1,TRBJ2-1,TGCGCCAGCAGCACTCGGACAGGCAATGAGCAGTTCTTC,CASSTRTGNEQFF
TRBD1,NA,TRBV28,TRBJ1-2,TGTGCCAGCGGGCTGGGGCTTACAGGGGCGATGGGCTATGGCTACACCTTC,CASGLGLTGAMGYGYTF
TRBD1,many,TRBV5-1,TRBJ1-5,TGCGCCAGCAGCTCCGGGACAGGGGACAATCAGCCCCAGCATTTT,CASSSGTGDNQPQHF
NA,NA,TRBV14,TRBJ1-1,TGTGCCAGCAGCCGTGACAGGAACACTGAAGCTTTCTTT,CASSRDRNTEAFF
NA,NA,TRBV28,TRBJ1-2,TGTGCCAGCAGTTCCCAGGGTGCCAACACCTTC,CASSSQGANTF
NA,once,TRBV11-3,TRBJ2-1,TGTGCCAGCAGCTTAGAAGGGCAGGAGGGTTACAACAATGAGCAGTTCTTC,CASSLEGQEGYNNEQFF
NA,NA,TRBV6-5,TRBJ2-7,TGTGCCAGCAGTCGCCATATCAGCTCCTACGAGCAGTACTTC,CASSRHISSYEQYF
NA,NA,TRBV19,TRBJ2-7,TGTGCCAGTAGTATTTCCCGAGGCTCCTACGAGCAGTACTTC,CASSISRGSYEQYF
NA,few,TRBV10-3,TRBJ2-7,TGTGCCATCAGTGAACCCACTAGATCACTCAACGAGCAGTACTTC,CAISEPTRSLNEQYF
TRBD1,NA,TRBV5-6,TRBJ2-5,TGTGCCAGCAGCTTGAGCCCAGGGGGCGTCCAAGAGACCCAGTACTTC,CASSLSPGGVQETQYF
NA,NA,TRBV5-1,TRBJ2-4,TGCGCCAGCAGCTTTAATAGCGGACTAGCCAAAAACATTCAGTACTTC,CASSFNSGLAKNIQYF
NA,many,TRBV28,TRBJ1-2,TGTGCCAGCAGTCGCATGGGGGTAGGAGATGGCTACACCTTC,CASSRMGVGDGYTF
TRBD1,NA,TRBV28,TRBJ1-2,TGTGCCAGCACACCCCCGGGACAGGGGGCGATGGCTGGCTACACCTTC,CASTPPGQGAMAGYTF
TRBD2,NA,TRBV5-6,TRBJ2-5,TGTGCCAGCTCCACGCGGGGGGGAGAGACCCAGTACTTC,CASSTRGGETQYF
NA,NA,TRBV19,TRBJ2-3,TGTGCCAGTAGCCCTCGGTACAGCTCTAGCACAGATACGCAGTATTTT,CASSPRYSSSTDTQYF
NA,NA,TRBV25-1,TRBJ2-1,TGTGCCAGCACCAGGCCAAACTCCTACAATGAGCAGTTCTTC,CASTRPNSYNEQFF
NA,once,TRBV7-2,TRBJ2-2,TGTGCCAGCAGGGGCGCGGAATTGAACACCGGGGAGCTGTTTTTT,CASRGAELNTGELFF
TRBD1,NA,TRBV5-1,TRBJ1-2,TGCGCCAGCAGCCCAACGACAGGGAACTATGGCTACACCTTC,CASSPTTGNYGYTF
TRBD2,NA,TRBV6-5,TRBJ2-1,TGTGCCAGCAGTTTAGTCCTAGCGGGAGCCTACAATGAGCAGTTCTTC,CASSLVLAGAYNEQFF
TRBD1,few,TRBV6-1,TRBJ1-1,TGTGCCAGCCAATCGGACAGGGCGACTGAAGCTTTCTTT,CASQSDRATEAFF
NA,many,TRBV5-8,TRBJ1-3,TGTGCCAGCAGCCTGCGGGCGGGGAGCTCTGGAAACACCATATATTTT,CASSLRAGSSGNTIYF
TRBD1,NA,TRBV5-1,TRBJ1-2,TGCGCCAGCAGCAATGAATTACAGGGGGACTATGGCTACACCTTC,CASSNELQGDYGYTF
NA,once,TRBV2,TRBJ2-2,TGTGCCAGCAGTCTAGAAACCACCGGGGAGCTGTTTTTT,CASSLETTGELFF
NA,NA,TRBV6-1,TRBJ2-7,TGTGCCAGCAGTGAAGGCCCCTCGGGCTACGAGCAGTACTTC,CASSEGPSGYEQYF
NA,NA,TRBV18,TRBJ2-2,TGTGCCAGCTCACCGTGGGTTGGGGACACCGGGGAGCTGTTTTTT,CASSPWVGDTGELFF
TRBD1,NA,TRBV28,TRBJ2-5,TGTGCCAGCAGTTTATCGCTCGAGGGGGCTGCAGAGACCCAGTACTTC,CASSLSLEGAAETQYF
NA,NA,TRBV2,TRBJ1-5,TGTGCCAGCAGTGAAGCCGTTTCGGATCAGCCCCAGCATTTT,CASSEAVSDQPQHF
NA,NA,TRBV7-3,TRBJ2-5,TGTGCCAGCAGCGTCGGACAAATGGGAGAGACCCAGTACTTC,CASSVGQMGETQYF